A single sample is the source of the 26 T cell receptor beta chains below, sequenced in a study of T cells after yellow fever vaccination. TCRdb called the 5' RACE reads again in MiXCR, with one record for every CDR3 protein. The sample comprises approximately 300,000 distinct CDR3 sequences, roughly 10% of which are singletons, and roughly 3% rests with the top ten. This specimen was CD4+ T cells sorted from PBMCs, taken 45 days after the yellow fever booster vaccination. The receptors derive from a man aged 18 to 30 who received the YFV17D yellow fever vaccine.

This clonotype came up a few times. This chain joins TRBV3-1 and TRBJ1-1; the D is unclear. Trimming took 4 bases from V and 0 from J, leaving 12 bases between them. Germline CDR1 is LGHDT and CDR2 is YNNKEL (reference sequence). The CDR3 consists of 15 residues. The CDR3 sequence: CASSRLGELNTEAFF. The CDR3 coding sequence is TGTGCCAGCAGCCGACTCGGGGAATTGAACACTGAAGCTTTCTTT.

In its sample, this clonotype was seen a few times. In DNA form, the CDR3 reads TGTGCCAGCAGCGTGTCGGGACAGGAAAGGGACTACGAGCAGTACTTC. Protein: CASSVSGQERDYEQYF. The rearrangement links TRBV13 to TRBJ2-7, with 8 positions matching TRBD1. Germline-derived CDR1 and CDR2 are PRHDT and FYEKMQ (reference sequence). The CDR3 runs to 16 residues. J gave up 3 bases and V 5 bases, and 12 bases lay outside the gene matches.

The table lists this clonotype with many counts. The gene calls are TRBV12-3 or TRBV12-4 and TRBJ1-5; TRBD1 might be the D (6 bases). The CDR3 is 13 residues long. V was shortened by 3 bases and J by 7 bases, with 10 bases between the two germline ends. CDR3 in amino acids: CASSFNRDQPQHF. The CDR3 DNA reads TGTGCCAGCAGTTTTAACAGGGACCAGCCCCAGCATTTT.

The V and J genes are TRBV7-2 and TRBJ1-1; 10 positions match TRBD1. CDR3 length equals 13 residues. Germline lookup yields CDR1 SGHTA and CDR2 FQGNSA. Losses at the gene ends were 3 bases for V and 11 bases for J; bases not matched to a gene: 6. In nucleotides, the CDR3 is TGTGCCAGCAGCTTCACGACAGGGGGCTCGGCTTTCTTT. It codes for CASSFTTGGSAFF.

The sample holds many counts of this clonotype. V is TRBV5-1 and J is TRBJ1-2, with a weak D call TRBD1 (6 bases). This CDR3 comprises 14 residues. V lost 0 bases and J lost 4, with 10 bases in between. The germline V gene has CDR1 SGHRS and CDR2 YFSETQ. The CDR3 nucleotides are TGCGCCAGCAGCTTGGATTCAGGGGCCTATGGCTACACCTTC. Amino acids: CASSLDSGAYGYTF.

This clonotype showed up many times. This chain connects TRBV28 to TRBJ1-1; 7 bases map to TRBD1. V gave up 6 bases and J gave up 1 base; unmatched junction bases: 5. Germline-derived CDR1 and CDR2 are MDHEN and SYDVKM. This CDR3 region has 14 residues. CDR3 sequence: CASRKGGTNTEAFF. CDR3 nucleotides: TGTGCCAGCAGGAAAGGGGGCACGAACACTGAAGCTTTCTTT.

The chain combines TRBV7-9 with TRBJ2-1; 7 bases line up with TRBD2. V lost 10 bases and J lost 6; bases outside the gene matches: 6. The CDR3 is made up of 12 amino acids. CDR1 SEHNR and CDR2 FQNEAQ come from the germline V gene (reference sequence). CDR3 residues: CATRDYLNEQFF. The CDR3 bases are TGTGCCACCCGGGACTACCTCAATGAGCAGTTCTTC.

The chain has TRBV7-2 and TRBJ1-1, with 7 bases matching TRBD1. The germline gives CDR1 SGHTA, CDR2 FQGNSA. The CDR3 extends over 14 amino acids. Trimming removed 6 bases from V and 6 bases from J; junction bases left unmatched: 10. CDR3 nucleotides: TGTGCCAGCAGGAAACAGGGGTTTAAGGCTGAAGCTTTCTTT. This gives the protein CASRKQGFKAEAFF.

This clonotype was recorded at least ten times. V usage is TRBV5-1 and J usage is TRBJ2-2, with a weak D call TRBD1 (5 bases). CDR1 is SGHRS, CDR2 YFSETQ, per germline. This CDR3 has 15 amino acids. V lost 0 bases, J lost 7 bases, and 13 bases lay in between. CDR3 sequence (DNA): TGCGCCAGCAGCTTGGTCGACAGTTGGAGCGGGGAGCTGTTTTTT. It yields the protein CASSLVDSWSGELFF.

A few counts support this clonotype. The J gene is TRBJ2-6, the V gene TRBV24-1, with D maybe TRBD1 (6 bases). There are 15 residues in the CDR3. Trimming left V 4 bases short and J 3 bases short, with 9 bases between. The germline CDR1 and CDR2 sequences are KGHDR and SFDVKD. The CDR3 region is CATSDSGVGANVLTF. The CDR3 nucleotides are TGTGCCACCAGTGACTCAGGGGTTGGGGCCAACGTCCTGACTTTC.

This clonotype was detected a few times. The chain uses TRBV18 and TRBJ2-1; 11 nucleotides match TRBD2. The CDR3 loop spans 16 amino acids. The junction had 7 bases not matched to a gene; V was cut back by 5 bases and J by 4 bases. In germline, CDR1 is KGHSH, CDR2 LQKENI. The CDR3 sequence is CASSSLAGGTYNEQFF. Written as DNA, the CDR3 is TGTGCCAGCTCATCATTAGCGGGGGGGACATACAATGAGCAGTTCTTC.

This clonotype was picked up a small number of times. This chain's CDR3 is CASSPPHRLPGNTIYF. The CDR3 DNA follows: TGTGCCAGCTCACCACCGCACAGGCTCCCTGGAAACACCATATATTTT. The chain joins TRBV18 to TRBJ1-3; tentatively, D is TRBD1 (5 bases). From germline, CDR1 is KGHSH and CDR2 LQKENI. CDR3 size: 16 residues. Trimming cost V 0 bases and J 2 bases, with 11 bases left between them.

This clonotype was counted only a few times. The rearrangement links TRBV28 to TRBJ2-5; the match to TRBD1 covers 11 bases. Germline V gene sequence: CDR1 MDHEN, CDR2 SYDVKM. The ends lost 8 bases at V and 6 bases at J; junction bases unmatched: 11. The CDR3 is made up of 15 amino acids. The CDR3 nucleotides read TGTGCCAGCCAATCACCCGGACAGGGGGCAAAGACCCAGTACTTC. Translated: CASQSPGQGAKTQYF.

Worth noting for this clonotype: The junction and the germline gene differ at one end; a read error may be behind it. The chain joins TRBV7-9 to TRBJ1-6, with TRBD1 matching 9 bases. The CDR3 has 14 residues. Germline V lookup: CDR1 SEHNR, CDR2 FQNEAQ (reference sequence). CDR3 bases: TGTGCCGGCAGCTCGGGACAGGGCTTTGGACCCCTCCACTTT. Encoded protein: CAGSSGQGFGPLHF.

The sample holds many counts of this clonotype. DNA for the CDR3: TGTGCCAGCAGTGAATACAGCCAGCAGTTCTTC. This codes for CASSEYSQQFF. This chain joins TRBV25-1 and TRBJ2-1; no reliable D call. Germline CDR1 MGHDK, CDR2 SYGVNS. The length of the CDR3 is 11 residues. With 0 bases removed from V and 11 bases from J, the gap between germline ends came to 5 bases.

This clonotype was seen a handful of times. The V gene is TRBV7-2, the J gene TRBJ2-3; D perhaps matches TRBD1 (6 bases). Trimming took 5 bases from V and 0 from J, leaving 12 bases between them. This CDR3 has 15 residues. From germline, CDR1 is SGHTA and CDR2 FQGNSA. Written as DNA, the CDR3 is TGTGCCAGCAGCGACGGGACAAAGAGCACAGATACGCAGTATTTT. As protein: CASSDGTKSTDTQYF.

CDR3 sequence (DNA): TGTGCCAGCAGCCCGAGCGGGACAGGGGACGCGGAGACCCAGTACTTC. It codes for CASSPSGTGDAETQYF. V usage is TRBV9 and J usage is TRBJ2-5, with TRBD1 matching 10 bases. CDR3 length equals 16 residues. V shed 4 bases, J shed 5 bases, and the junction held 11 bases outside the gene matches. CDR1 is SGDLS and CDR2 is YYNGEE in the germline V gene.

This clonotype was counted only a few times. J is TRBJ1-1 and V is TRBV5-1, with a weak D call TRBD1 (6 bases). The CDR3 is made up of 14 amino acids. Germline CDR1 reads SGHRS; CDR2 reads YFSETQ. Trimming pared 0 bases from V and 11 bases from J, leaving 17 bases between. CDR3 sequence (DNA): TGCGCCAGCAGCTTGGAGCCAGGGGTCTTCCGTGCTTTCTTT. Translating it yields CASSLEPGVFRAFF. Full variable domain (missing parts from reference TRBV5-1 and TRBJ1-1): KAGVTQTPRYLIKTRGQQVTLSCSPISGHRSVSWYQQTPGQGLQFLFEYFSETQRNKGNFPGRFSGRQFSNSRSEMNVSTLELGDSALYLCASSLEPGVFRAFFGQGTRLTVV.

This clonotype was picked up a small number of times. The chain recombines TRBV10-3 with TRBJ1-6; TRBD1 is a possible D gene (6 bases). Per the germline V gene, CDR1 is ENHRY and CDR2 is SYGVKD. Trimming left V 7 bases short and J 7 bases short, with 11 bases between. This CDR3 has 13 amino acids. The CDR3 sequence: CAIKRTANSPLHF. The CDR3 bases are TGTGCCATCAAGAGGACAGCAAATTCACCCCTCCACTTT.

The chain carries TRBV4-1 and TRBJ1-4, with TRBD1 matching over 9 bases. The germline V gene encodes CDR1 MGHRA and CDR2 YSYEKL. CDR3 length equals 14 residues. Germline trimming cut 8 bases from V and 5 bases from J; bases unmatched to any gene: 6. The CDR3 loop reads CASGDRARNEKLFF. The CDR3 DNA reads as TGCGCCAGCGGGGACAGGGCTCGAAATGAAAAACTGTTTTTT.

The table lists this clonotype with a few counts. The gene calls are TRBV29-1 and TRBJ2-3, with a weak D call TRBD1 (5 bases). Germline-derived CDR1 and CDR2 are SQVTM and ANQGSEA. This CDR3 has 15 amino acids. With 0 bases removed from V and 2 bases from J, the gap between germline ends came to 12 bases. Here the CDR3 DNA reads TGCAGCGTTGAAGAGTGGCAGGGTTACACAGATACGCAGTATTTT. Translated, it gives CSVEEWQGYTDTQYF.

The V call is TRBV7-9, the J call TRBJ1-1; D not certain. Germline V gene data show CDR1 as SEHNR and CDR2 as FQNEAQ (reference sequence). The CDR3 runs 13 residues. Trimming pared 1 base from V and 9 bases from J, leaving 12 bases between. The CDR3 coding sequence is TGTGCCAGCAGCTTAGAATGGCCTAGGCAAGCTTTCTTT. Its translation is CASSLEWPRQAFF.

This clonotype has a handful of counts. CDR3 DNA sequence: TGCAGTGCGCCACAGGGTTCCGCTGAAGCTTTCTTT. Protein product: CSAPQGSAEAFF. This sequence joins TRBV20-1 and TRBJ1-1, with a possible D match to TRBD1 (6 bases). The germline V and J ends were trimmed by 6 bases and 6 bases, with 14 bases remaining between them. The CDR3 loop spans 12 amino acids. Germline V gives CDR1 DFQATT, CDR2 SNEGSKA (reference sequence).

The rearrangement links TRBV6-2 or TRBV6-3 to TRBJ2-7; D uncertain. The V gene's germline CDR1 is MNHEY and CDR2 SVGEGT. V lost 10 bases, J lost 0 bases, and 19 bases lay in between. CDR3 length: 15 amino acids. CDR3 protein: CATISIRKSSYEQYF. CDR3 coding DNA: TGTGCCACCATCAGTATCAGAAAAAGCTCCTACGAGCAGTACTTC.

This chain links TRBV12-3 or TRBV12-4 with TRBJ2-1; D may be TRBD2 (5 bases). The CDR3 has 13 residues. With 6 bases removed from V and 12 bases from J, the gap between germline ends came to 18 bases. CDR3 DNA sequence: TGTGCCAGCAGCCCCACGATGAGGGCGGGGCAGTTCTTC. Translated: CASSPTMRAGQFF.

The genes are TRBV29-1 and TRBJ1-2; D is unresolved. The germline gives CDR1 SQVTM, CDR2 ANQGSEA. The CDR3 runs 14 residues. Trimming shortened V by 0 bases and J by 6 bases, and 14 bases separated the two germline ends. The CDR3 is CSVEDVPGIDGYTF. CDR3 coding DNA: TGCAGCGTTGAAGACGTTCCGGGAATAGATGGCTACACCTTC. Full variable domain (rest looked up from reference TRBV29-1 and TRBJ1-2): SAVISQKPSRDICQRGTSLTIQCQVDSQVTMMFWYRQQPGQSLTLIATANQGSEATYESGFVIDKFPISRPNLTFSTLTVSNMSPEDSSIYLCSVEDVPGIDGYTFGSGTRLTVV.